This is a list of T cell receptor beta chains from one sample in a study of patients and donors after allogeneic stem cell transplantation. MiXCR was run by TCRdb on the RT-PCR reads, yielding one entry per CDR3 protein. This table holds about 74,000 distinct CDR3 sequences, 26% found once. Material for sequencing was blood, either unsorted or a sorted T cell fraction (not recorded which). These receptors came from a human donor who was either an allogeneic HSCT recipient or a stem cell or donor lymphocyte infusion donor (not recorded which). It is not recorded whose cells these are; they may come from a transplant donor. CDR3s include the opening cysteine and the closing phenylalanine or tryptophan. D genes are given only for firm matches.

cdr3_length: 19; d_call: TRBD1; j_call: TRBJ1-5; v_call: TRBV9; cdr3_aa: CASSHGPGTGPYSNQPQHF
cdr3_length: 13; d_call: TRBD1; j_call: TRBJ1-2; v_call: TRBV29-1; cdr3_aa: CSATRTGGVDYTF
cdr3_length: 14; d_call: NA; j_call: TRBJ2-7; v_call: TRBV28; cdr3_aa: CAGSEGTPPYEQYF
cdr3_length: 13; d_call: NA; j_call: TRBJ1-1; v_call: TRBV7-8; cdr3_aa: CASSLRGHTEAFF
cdr3_length: 13; d_call: TRBD1; j_call: TRBJ2-4; v_call: TRBV12-3/TRBV12-4; cdr3_aa: CASSYDRVDIQYF
cdr3_length: 16; d_call: NA; j_call: TRBJ2-3; v_call: TRBV7-9; cdr3_aa: CASSFSYGSGGDTQYF
cdr3_length: 14; d_call: NA; j_call: TRBJ1-5; v_call: TRBV12-3/TRBV12-4; cdr3_aa: CASSSADGNQPQHF
cdr3_length: 13; d_call: TRBD1; j_call: TRBJ1-1; v_call: TRBV10-3; cdr3_aa: CAVGTGGKTEAFF
cdr3_length: 14; d_call: NA; j_call: TRBJ2-7; v_call: TRBV9; cdr3_aa: CASSAQGHPNEQYF
cdr3_length: 17; d_call: NA; j_call: TRBJ1-1; v_call: TRBV5-1; cdr3_aa: CASSLTGLPSANTEAFF
cdr3_length: 15; d_call: NA; j_call: TRBJ1-5; v_call: TRBV4-1; cdr3_aa: CASSQESGLNQPQHF
cdr3_length: 20; d_call: NA; j_call: TRBJ2-2; v_call: TRBV14; cdr3_aa: CASSQEGPERGLSNTGELFF
cdr3_length: 15; d_call: NA; j_call: TRBJ1-2; v_call: TRBV7-6; cdr3_aa: CASSLASGGSYGYTF
cdr3_length: 16; d_call: TRBD2; j_call: TRBJ2-7; v_call: TRBV20-1; cdr3_aa: CSARGLAGKGGYEQYF
cdr3_length: 13; d_call: NA; j_call: TRBJ2-1; v_call: TRBV30; cdr3_aa: CAWSVNMYNEQFF
cdr3_length: 16; d_call: NA; j_call: TRBJ1-1; v_call: TRBV10-3; cdr3_aa: CAISGTAGRGNTEAFF
cdr3_length: 15; d_call: NA; j_call: TRBJ2-2; v_call: TRBV7-8; cdr3_aa: CASSFRGPPTGELFF
cdr3_length: 13; d_call: NA; j_call: TRBJ2-7; v_call: TRBV6-6; cdr3_aa: CASSYGQSYEQYF
cdr3_length: 17; d_call: NA; j_call: TRBJ1-1; v_call: TRBV5-6; cdr3_aa: CASSLSRRRRSDTEAFF
cdr3_length: 15; d_call: NA; j_call: TRBJ1-5; v_call: TRBV5-1; cdr3_aa: CASSLGQNPNQPQHF
cdr3_length: 15; d_call: NA; j_call: TRBJ1-5; v_call: TRBV7-2; cdr3_aa: CASSPLPYSNQPQHF
cdr3_length: 15; d_call: NA; j_call: TRBJ1-2; v_call: TRBV11-2; cdr3_aa: CASSLNGGLNYGYTF
cdr3_length: 16; d_call: NA; j_call: TRBJ2-2; v_call: TRBV6-5; cdr3_aa: CASSYTPGPGAGELFF
cdr3_length: 14; d_call: TRBD2; j_call: TRBJ2-1; v_call: TRBV7-6; cdr3_aa: CASSPRDYHNEQFF
cdr3_length: 16; d_call: TRBD2; j_call: TRBJ2-1; v_call: TRBV2; cdr3_aa: CASSEVLAGEANEQFF